This T cell receptor beta chain was recorded in a study of T cell responses to AZD1222 COVID-19 vaccine (dated by TCRdb to 2020 to 2022). For context, the study as a whole: TCR sequencing covered some 240 trial participants: about 210 given two doses of AZD1222 and approximately 25 given two doses of MenACWY control vaccine. Trial participants were enrolled by age into 18-55, 56-69 and 70-plus year subgroups, with about 150, 28 and 57 TCR-sequenced participants respectively. Study-wide conclusions, independent of this receptor: Because no samples from the day 14 peak response were available, repertoires could be characterized only after the peak T cell response. The whole spike protein was spanned by vaccine-associated CD4 TCRs, and dominant responses were seen in regions 160-218 and 743-854. Most participants were white British and females outnumbered males, and the authors suggested that clonal diversity may have been underestimated. Conclusions about previously exposed vaccinees are limited, since just a handful of AZD1222 recipients were seropositive for SARS-CoV-2 at baseline. Nearly half of unique spike-specific TCRs reportedly recognized epitopes outside regions mutated in the B.1.351 and B.1.1.7 variants. After two AZD1222 doses, spike-specific TCR breadth and depth were significantly higher than at day 0 and than in MenACWY recipients. In the small 56-69-year group, the increase in depth fell short of significance, most likely because of low power.

Trimming takes 4 bases from V and 4 bases from J, and the germline ends sit 20 bases apart. CDR1 is given as SGHDT and CDR2 as YYEEEE, both from the germline V gene. Measured from the cysteine to the phenylalanine, the CDR3 is 17 residues long. The DNA shown is the 51-base CDR3, in frame from base 1. Read against the paper, the sample's time point label means: baseline before first vaccination. The label giving this sample's treatment or condition can be read as: meningococcal conjugate vaccine given as trial control. Vaccinee samples came from UK trials COV001 and COV002, including a single-blind randomized controlled phase 2/3 trial of AZD1222 (ChAdOx1 nCoV-19) in healthy adults. For TCRbeta chain sequencing, PBMC samples were collected from trial participants at day 0 and at day 28 after the second dose. With respect to this clone: Its target antigen remains unknown. Per-base quality was not reported, and no clone a single base away is much larger than it.

The CDR3 regions of human TCRbeta chains were subjected to immunosequencing. The study's own analysis went as follows. Repertoire TCRs were checked for matches against a reference library of SARS-CoV-2-specific TCRs that had been generated using the MIRA antigen-specificity platform. Breadth was defined as the fraction of unique TCRs that were SARS-CoV-2-associated. Depth was defined as the fraction of total T cells that were SARS-CoV-2-associated. Using the MIRA data, each spike-specific TCR was assigned both to the spike region to which the TCR was reactive and to a CD4 or CD8 class. Log10-transformed breadth and depth values were compared by one-way ANOVA with Sidak's multiple comparisons tests. Imported from immuneACCESS, the table was reduced by TCRdb to in-frame sequences with V and J called. These copies leave out some clones; in studies compared against another copy, an unresolved V gene accounts for under half, and the cause of the remainder is not known. That table furnishes V, J and clone size, whereas the DNA furnished D and trimming. The sample table holds 110,000 to 150,000 clones, of which over 90% were seen once. The ten largest clones add up to 0.85% to 0.95% of the sample.

This TCR was sampled from an adult in good health. The chain is made from TRBV5-6 and TRBJ2-2, with a weak D call of TRBD2 (6 bases match). The specimen comprised peripheral blood, sampled on day 0 of MenACWY control vaccination. Here the CDR3 is given as CASSPFGVGGATGELFF. In nucleotides, the sequence is TGTGCCAGCAGCCCCTTTGGGGTTGGCGGGGCCACCGGGGAGCTGTTTTTT.